What follows are 3 T cell receptor beta chains derived from one specimen sequenced in a study of blood T cells in healthy people across ages. A second PCR of roughly 7 to 11 cycles used a sample-barcoded 5' primer and a J-beta primer mix. TCRdb re-analysed the 5' RACE reads in MiXCR, keeping a single row per CDR3 protein. The top ten hold over 10% of the sample, which has about 940,000 distinct CDR3 sequences, roughly 50% seen once. The sequenced sample consisted of blood. The origin of the receptors is a man in his thirties or forties in good health.

This chain uses TRBV6-6 with TRBJ2-3; TRBD2 agrees at 12 bases. From germline, CDR1 is MNHNY and CDR2 SVGAGI (reference sequence). The CDR3 is 15 residues long. J was trimmed by 5 bases and V by 6 bases; bases with no gene match: 6. The CDR3 region has the DNA TGTGCCAGCAGCCCTAGCGGGGGGGCCCGAGATACGCAGTATTTT. Amino acid sequence: CASSPSGGARDTQYF.

This chain joins TRBV30 and TRBJ1-6; 9 bases align to TRBD1. CDR3 length: 13 amino acids. The germline V gene encodes CDR1 GTSNPN and CDR2 SVGIG (reference sequence). Trimming took 6 bases from V and 5 from J; bases not matched to a gene: 2. CDR3 sequence: CACGTGNNSPLHF. Written as DNA, the CDR3 is TGTGCCTGCGGGACAGGGAATAATTCACCCCTCCACTTT.

Here the CDR3 DNA reads TGTGCCATCAGTGAGAACAGCAATCAGCCCCAGCATTTT. It translates to CAISENSNQPQHF. The chain uses TRBV10-3 and TRBJ1-5; D remains unclear. The CDR3 has 13 residues. CDR1 and CDR2 (germline): ENHRY, SYGVKD. The V gene lost 2 bases and the J gene lost 1 base, with 3 bases spanning the gap.